This T cell receptor (beta chain) was captured in a study of TIL therapy for anti-PD-1-resistant metastatic lung cancer. Points from the study as a whole: This highly selected cohort may not generalize to typical lung cancer patients.

The time point: pre-treatment sample, taken before nivolumab and TIL therapy. Most excised metastases sampled were pleural nodules or supraclavicular lymph nodes. With regard to this clone: The target antigen is unknown.

The libraries were made with immunoSEQ v3. Survey-level samples got approximately 1.8 million read pairs; deep-level samples got roughly 4.5-6.5 million. Method: immunoSEQ multiplex PCR; TCRdb's copy keeps in-frame clones and lacks some. The top ten clones hold around 17% of a sample with under 3,000 clones, about 73% of them seen once. Germline assignment: CDR1 SNHLY and CDR2 FYNNEI. Trimming took 4 bases from V and 6 from J; bases not matched to a gene: 3. The CDR3 has 14 amino acids. The V and J genes are TRBV2 and TRBJ2-3; 11 bases are a match to TRBD1. The TCR originated in a person aged 25-85 years with non-small cell lung cancer. Some clones in this sample may be carry-over from other donors' samples. The sample consisted of tumor tissue, taken at baseline. CDR3 sequence: CASSGTGGADTQYF. In DNA form, the CDR3 reads TGTGCCAGCAGTGGGACAGGGGGCGCGGATACGCAGTATTTT.